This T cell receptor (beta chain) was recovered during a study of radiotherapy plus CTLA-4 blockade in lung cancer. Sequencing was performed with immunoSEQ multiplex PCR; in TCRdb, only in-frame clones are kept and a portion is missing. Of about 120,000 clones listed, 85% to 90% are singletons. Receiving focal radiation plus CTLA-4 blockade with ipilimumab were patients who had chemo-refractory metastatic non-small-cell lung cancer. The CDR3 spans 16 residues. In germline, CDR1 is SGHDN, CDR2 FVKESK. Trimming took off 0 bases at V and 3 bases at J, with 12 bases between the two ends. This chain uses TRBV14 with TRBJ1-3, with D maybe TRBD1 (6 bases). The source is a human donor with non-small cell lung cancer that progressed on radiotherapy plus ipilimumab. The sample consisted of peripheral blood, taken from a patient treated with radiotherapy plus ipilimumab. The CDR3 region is CASSQDLRGGGNTIYF. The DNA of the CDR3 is TGTGCCAGCAGCCAAGACCTCAGGGGAGGTGGAAACACCATATATTTT.